The 24 T cell receptor beta chains given below trace back to one sample, sequenced in a study of CD8+CD57+ T cells in acquired aplastic anemia. The template for TCR beta VDJ and CDR3 sequence profiling was genomic DNA. One entry per CDR3 protein, called by TCRdb with MiXCR from the reads. The sample holds about 180,000 distinct CDR3 sequences, around half seen once. Sequencing input: sorted CD4+, CD8+, or CD8+CD57+ T cells (not recorded which) from PBMCs. The receptors stem from a human donor in good health.

Note on this clonotype: Possible read error: a much larger clone is one base away. The chain has TRBV19 and TRBJ2-1; 12 bases are shared with TRBD2. This CDR3 is built from 17 residues. Germline loops: CDR1 LNHDA, CDR2 SQIVND (reference sequence). Here the CDR3 DNA reads TGTGCCAGTAGTTTAGGGGGACTAGCGGGTTCCTACAATGAGCAGTCCTTC. This encodes CASSLGGLAGSYNEQSF.

V is TRBV20-1 and J is TRBJ1-1; 8 bases fit TRBD1. Germline values: CDR1 DFQATT, CDR2 SNEGSKA (reference sequence). The CDR3 consists of 14 residues. The V segment lost 6 bases and the J segment 3 bases; nucleotides outside the gene matches: 9. CDR3 DNA sequence: TGCAGTGCCCCGACAGGGGCCGTAGACACTGAAGCTTTCTTT. It translates to CSAPTGAVDTEAFF.

There are many counts of this clonotype. This chain joins TRBV20-1 and TRBJ1-5; 11 nucleotides align to TRBD1. Germline CDR1 is DFQATT and CDR2 is SNEGSKA (reference sequence). Trimming at V came to 5 bases and at J to 6 bases, leaving 6 bases not matched to a gene. The CDR3 covers 14 residues. CDR3 nucleotide sequence: TGCAGTGCTCGGGACAGGGGGGTTCGTCAGCCCCAGCATTTT. Encoded protein: CSARDRGVRQPQHF.

The chain combines TRBV7-9 with TRBJ2-5; the D is unclear. Per the germline V gene, CDR1 is SEHNR and CDR2 is FQNEAQ (reference sequence). The CDR3 runs to 16 residues. V was cut by 1 base and J by 2 bases, with 14 bases left in between. The CDR3 is CASSLGTTATQETQYF. In DNA form, the CDR3 reads TGTGCCAGCAGCTTAGGTACGACGGCTACTCAAGAGACCCAGTACTTC.

For the CDR3, the DNA is TGCAGCGTTGCCCGGGAGGGAGGCTACACCTTC. Protein sequence: CSVAREGGYTF. The rearrangement joins TRBV29-1 to TRBJ1-2, with D hard to call. The germline V gene has CDR1 SQVTM and CDR2 ANQGSEA. CDR3 size: 11 residues. V shed 4 bases and J shed 8 bases, with 11 bases lying between them. Complete variable domain (other parts from reference TRBV29-1 and TRBJ1-2): SAVISQKPSRDICQRGTSLTIQCQVDSQVTMMFWYRQQPGQSLTLIATANQGSEATYESGFVIDKFPISRPNLTFSTLTVSNMSPEDSSIYLCSVAREGGYTFGSGTRLTVV.

This clonotype appeared many times. The V and J genes are TRBV2 and TRBJ2-1; tentative D call: TRBD2 (6 bases). The CDR3 is 14 residues long. Trimming removed 2 bases at V and 15 bases at J, with 20 bases between. Germline CDR1 SNHLY, CDR2 FYNNEI. The CDR3 reads CASSETSSFNPSFF. CDR3 coding DNA: TGTGCCAGCAGTGAAACTAGCAGCTTCAACCCCTCGTTCTTC.

This clonotype has ten or more counts. The chain uses TRBV7-2 and TRBJ1-5, with unresolved D. The CDR3 length is 12 residues. V shed 3 bases and J shed 4 bases, with 4 bases lying between them. Per the germline V gene, CDR1 is SGHTA and CDR2 is FQGNSA. The CDR3 nucleotides read TGTGCCAGCAGCTTCCTGAATCAGCCCCAGCATTTT. Translating gives CASSFLNQPQHF. Looking up the rest from reference TRBV7-2 and TRBJ1-5 gives the full variable domain: GAGVSQSPSNKVTEKGKDVELRCDPISGHTALYWYRQSLGQGLEFLIYFQGNSAPDKSGLPSDRFSAERTGGSVSTLTIQRTQQEDSAVYLCASSFLNQPQHFGDGTRLSIL.

The rearrangement joins TRBV25-1 to TRBJ2-2, with D possibly being TRBD1 (5 bases). The V end lost 8 bases, the J end lost 0 bases, and 16 bases lay between the germline ends. CDR1 is MGHDK, CDR2 SYGVNS, per germline. The CDR3 spans 16 residues. The CDR3 DNA follows: TGTGCCAGCTCACCACCGTGGACAACGAACACCGGGGAGCTGTTTTTT. It translates to CASSPPWTTNTGELFF.

The chain employs TRBV14 and TRBJ2-2; TRBD1 matches 7 bases. Germline values: CDR1 SGHDN, CDR2 FVKESK. The CDR3 length is 11 residues. J gave up 14 bases and V 1 base, and 1 base lay outside the gene matches. The CDR3 nucleotides are TGTGCCAGCAGCCAAGGACAGGGTCTGTTTTTT. Protein product: CASSQGQGLFF.

This clonotype occurred many times. This rearrangement joins TRBV11-2 to TRBJ2-7; a weak D match, TRBD2 (6 bases). Germline V gives CDR1 SGHAT, CDR2 FQNNGV. The CDR3 is 15 amino acids. Trimming removed 4 bases at V and 2 bases at J, with 15 bases between. The CDR3 loop is CASSSPHSGAYEQYF. The CDR3 DNA follows: TGTGCCAGCAGCTCCCCCCATAGCGGCGCCTACGAGCAGTACTTC. Combining the CDR3 with reference TRBV11-2 and TRBJ2-7 gives the whole variable domain EAGVAQSPRYKIIEKRQSVAFWCNPISGHATLYWYQQILGQGPKLLIQFQNNGVVDDSQLPKDRFSAERLKGVDSTLKIQPAKLEDSAVYLCASSSPHSGAYEQYFGPGTRLTVT.

This clonotype has just a few counts. The chain has TRBV5-1 and TRBJ2-4, with 9 positions matching TRBD2. Germline CDR1 reads SGHRS; CDR2 reads YFSETQ. The junction had 3 bases not matched to a gene; V was cut back by 4 bases and J by 1 base. CDR3 length equals 15 residues. This CDR3 is CASSPLAGAKNIQYF. The CDR3 region has the DNA TGCGCCAGCAGCCCTCTAGCGGGGGCCAAAAACATTCAGTACTTC.

This clonotype was seen at least ten times. The genes are TRBV27 and TRBJ2-7, with D unresolved. V gave up 6 bases and J gave up 6 bases, with 15 bases separating them. The CDR3 is 13 amino acids. Germline V gene data show CDR1 as MNHEY and CDR2 as SMNVEV (reference sequence). CDR3 DNA sequence: TGTGCCAGCAGCCCACATACCCTTCGCGAGCAGTACTTC. Amino acids: CASSPHTLREQYF.

For the CDR3, the DNA is TGTGCCAGCAGTGCAACCACTAGCGGGAGTTACAATGAGCAGTTCTTC. Its protein is CASSATTSGSYNEQFF. The chain employs TRBV6-1 and TRBJ2-1, with 11 bases identical to TRBD2. V lost 4 bases, J lost 4 bases, and 6 bases stayed unmatched. CDR1 and CDR2 (germline): MNHNS, SASEGT. This CDR3 is 16 amino acids long.

A word on this clonotype: A much larger clone lies one base from this, so it may be a read error. The V gene is TRBV21-1, the J gene TRBJ2-3; the table names TRBD2, a call not compared with the DNA. TRBV21-1 is tagged as a pseudogene. There are 19 residues in the CDR3. The CDR3 bases are TGTGCCAGCAGCTCTCGTCCCGGGACTAGCGGGAGGGCGAGAGATACGCGGTATTTT. It translates to CASSSRPGTSGRARDTRYF.

In its sample, this clonotype was seen once. Because the CDR3's place on the DNA is in doubt, the DNA is left out and the CDR3 is given as listed by TCRdb. The V call is TRBV25-1, the J call TRBJ2-7; the tabulated D call, TRBD2, remains unverified against the DNA. Germline V gives CDR1 MGHDK, CDR2 SYGVNS. The CDR3 is 13 amino acids long, termini counted. CDR3 sequence: CACSAREQPRQYF.

The V call is TRBV6-2 or TRBV6-3, the J call TRBJ2-1, with D possibly matching TRBD2 (6 bases). The V and J ends lost 0 bases and 0 bases respectively, with 9 bases between them. This CDR3 is built from 16 residues. CDR1 is MNHEY and CDR2 is SVGEGT in the germline V gene. CDR3 nucleotides: TGTGCCAGCAGTTACTCTGCCGGGAGCTCCTACAATGAGCAGTTCTTC. Its protein is CASSYSAGSSYNEQFF.

This clonotype was detected ten times or more. The rearrangement joins TRBV9 to TRBJ2-1, with 9 nucleotides matching TRBD2. Trimming at V came to 0 bases and at J to 3 bases, leaving 4 bases not matched to a gene. CDR1 is SGDLS, CDR2 YYNGEE, per germline. CDR3 size: 16 residues. The CDR3 spells CASSVGPSGVYNEQFF. The CDR3 DNA reads as TGTGCCAGCAGCGTAGGTCCTAGCGGGGTCTACAATGAGCAGTTCTTC.

The chain has TRBV19 and TRBJ1-5; the match to TRBD1 covers 8 bases. Germline assignment: CDR1 LNHDA and CDR2 SQIVND (reference sequence). The trim removed 6 bases at V and 6 bases at J, leaving 4 bases unmatched. The CDR3 covers 13 residues. The chain's CDR3 is CASRAGGSQPQHF. CDR3 DNA: TGTGCCAGTAGAGCAGGGGGCAGTCAGCCCCAGCATTTT.

This clonotype was seen only a few times. The chain employs TRBV30 and TRBJ1-2; D gene uncertain. Trimming left V 0 bases short and J 7 bases short, with 9 bases between. Germline-derived CDR1 and CDR2 are GTSNPN and SVGIG (reference sequence). There are 12 residues in the CDR3. CDR3 loop: CAWSVSLGGYTF. DNA of the CDR3: TGTGCCTGGAGTGTTTCCCTCGGTGGCTACACCTTC.

V is TRBV30 and J is TRBJ2-2; 10 bases agree with TRBD1. The CDR3 loop spans 15 amino acids. Losses at the gene ends were 1 base for V and 7 bases for J; bases not matched to a gene: 6. Germline CDR1 GTSNPN, CDR2 SVGIG (reference sequence). This CDR3 reads CAWSGRDRGYGELFF. The CDR3 DNA sequence: TGTGCCTGGAGTGGCCGGGACAGGGGTTACGGGGAGCTGTTTTTT.

This clonotype was seen only a few times. J is TRBJ2-2 and V is TRBV15; D might be TRBD2 (6 bases). CDR3 length: 13 amino acids. The germline V and J ends were trimmed by 3 bases and 6 bases, with 8 bases remaining between them. The germline CDR1 and CDR2 sequences are LNHNV and YYDKDF (reference sequence). This CDR3 reads CATSRRGPGELFF. The CDR3 DNA follows: TGTGCCACCAGCAGGCGGGGTCCCGGGGAGCTGTTTTTT.

The chain is built from TRBV29-1 and TRBJ1-3, with D possibly being TRBD1 (6 bases). V was trimmed by 5 bases and J by 0 bases, leaving 11 bases between them. This CDR3 has 14 amino acids. Per the germline V gene, CDR1 is SQVTM and CDR2 is ANQGSEA. For the CDR3, the DNA is TGCAGCGTTCCTACAGGGACCTCTGGAAACACCATATATTTT. This codes for CSVPTGTSGNTIYF.

V is TRBV5-1 and J is TRBJ1-1; D is unresolved. Germline CDR1 and CDR2: SGHRS and YFSETQ. The CDR3 runs to 14 residues. Trimming removed 7 bases at V and 3 bases at J, with 16 bases between. The CDR3 reads CASGVTLSDTEAFF. The CDR3 DNA reads as TGCGCCAGCGGGGTTACACTCAGCGACACTGAAGCTTTCTTT.

This clonotype occurred a few times. CDR3: CAGATGVNSPLHF. The CDR3 bases are TGTGCCGGGGCAACGGGTGTAAATTCACCCCTCCACTTT. V and J are TRBV28 and TRBJ1-6; D perhaps matches TRBD1 (5 bases). The length of the CDR3 is 13 residues. Trimming shortened V by 11 bases and J by 7 bases, and 15 bases separated the two germline ends. From germline, CDR1 is MDHEN and CDR2 SYDVKM.